This T cell receptor (beta chain) is drawn from a study of patients and donors after allogeneic stem cell transplantation. TCRdb analysed the RT-PCR reads with MiXCR anew, one entry per CDR3 protein. The sample has over 150,000 distinct CDR3 sequences; around two fifths are singletons. The CDR3 is made up of 16 amino acids. The V segment lost 0 bases and the J segment 6 bases; nucleotides outside the gene matches: 8. Germline V CDR1 and CDR2: MNHEY, SVGEGT. The sample taken for sequencing was blood, either unsorted or a sorted T cell fraction (not recorded which). J is TRBJ1-5 and V is TRBV6-2 or TRBV6-3; 7 bases align to TRBD1. The origin of this receptor is a human donor who was either an allogeneic HSCT recipient or a stem cell or donor lymphocyte infusion donor (not recorded which). It is not recorded whose cells these are; they may come from a transplant donor. CDR3: CASSYSTGAEGQPQHF. The CDR3, as DNA: TGTGCCAGCAGTTACTCTACAGGGGCGGAGGGTCAGCCCCAGCATTTT.